Listed below are T cell receptor beta chains from one sample, sequenced in a study of T cell repertoires in cytomegalovirus infection. A single record per CDR3 protein comes from TCRdb applying MiXCR to the reads. This table holds about 110,000 distinct CDR3 sequences, around 9.1% found once. For these TCRs, the target antigens are not known. The sequenced material came from PBMCs, sequenced either directly or after in vitro stimulation (not recorded which). These receptors were obtained from a human donor in good health (CMV status not recorded). Some clones in this sample may be carry-over from other donors' samples. Both conserved end residues are trimmed from each CDR3. The order of the fields is V gene, J gene, clone size, CDR3 protein. Some rows mark clone size as missing; the rest say once, few, many or name a class of expanded clone.

>TRBV7-2|TRBJ2-7|NA
ASSLGAHSYEQY
>TRBV27|TRBJ1-6|once
ASSFGVSPLH
>TRBV28|TRBJ1-4|few
ASNTGAFDEKLF
>TRBV15|TRBJ2-1|NA
ATSRDRTSGNLNEQF
>TRBV19|TRBJ2-2|few
ASRSFSGELF
>TRBV11-2|TRBJ2-2|NA
ASSWSGRVTGELF
>TRBV28|TRBJ1-6|NA
ASNLQTSPLH
>TRBV19|TRBJ2-5|NA
ASSGPGTARETQY
>TRBV19|TRBJ2-3|many
ASSSLAGTTDTQY
>TRBV28|TRBJ1-2|NA
ASSRGTGAYGYT
>TRBV13|TRBJ1-2|NA
ASSTPGYRDYGYT
>TRBV7-9|TRBJ2-3|NA
ASRVPPADTQY
>TRBV7-2|TRBJ2-4|many
ASSVFPGQGASKNIQY
>TRBV18|TRBJ2-1|many
ASSPVARGNEQF
>TRBV5-1|TRBJ2-1|NA
ASSPDFGGEQF
>TRBV7-6|TRBJ1-2|many
ASSLEVQGGYGYT
>TRBV3-1|TRBJ2-1|few
ASSPSHGLAGGGEQF
>TRBV7-6|TRBJ1-2|many
ASSPTTGDGYT
>TRBV7-2|TRBJ1-1|few
ASSSQGPNTEAF
>TRBV11-3|TRBJ2-1|few
ASSQLSTYNEQF
>TRBV7-2|TRBJ2-1|many
ASSWLGREVVRNEQF
>TRBV20-1|TRBJ1-1|NA
SARDAGTGRSTEAF
>TRBV27|TRBJ1-5|NA
ASSKELSNQPQH
>TRBV12-3/TRBV12-4|TRBJ2-2|many
ASSLLGLTGGGELF
>TRBV20-1|TRBJ2-1|few
SARKPPPNPLNEQF
>TRBV6-1|TRBJ2-3|few
ASSVGTGSGTDTQY
>TRBV6-4|TRBJ1-2|many
ASSDGGRYGYT
>TRBV6-2/TRBV6-3|TRBJ1-1|many
ASSDPVMNTEAF
>TRBV12-3/TRBV12-4|TRBJ1-5|NA
ASSHEVGSNQPQH